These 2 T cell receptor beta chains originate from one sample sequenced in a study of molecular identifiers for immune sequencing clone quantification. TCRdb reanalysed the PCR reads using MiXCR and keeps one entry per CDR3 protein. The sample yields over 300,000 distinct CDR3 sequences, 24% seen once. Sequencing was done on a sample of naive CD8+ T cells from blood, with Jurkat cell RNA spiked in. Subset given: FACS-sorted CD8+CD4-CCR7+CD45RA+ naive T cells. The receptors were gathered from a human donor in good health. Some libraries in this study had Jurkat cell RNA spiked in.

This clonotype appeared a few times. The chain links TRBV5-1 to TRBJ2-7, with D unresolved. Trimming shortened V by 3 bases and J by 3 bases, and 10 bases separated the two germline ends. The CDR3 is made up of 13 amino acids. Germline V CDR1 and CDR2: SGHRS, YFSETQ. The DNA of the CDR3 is TGCGCCAGCAGCTCCTTTCCGGGCTACGAGCAGTACTTC. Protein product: CASSSFPGYEQYF.

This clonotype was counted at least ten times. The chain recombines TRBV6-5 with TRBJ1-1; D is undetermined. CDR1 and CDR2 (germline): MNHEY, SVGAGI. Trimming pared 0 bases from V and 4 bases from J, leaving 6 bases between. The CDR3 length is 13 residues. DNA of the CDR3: TGTGCCAGCAGTTACTCGCGGGGCACTGAAGCTTTCTTT. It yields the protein CASSYSRGTEAFF.